This T cell receptor (beta chain) derives from a study of blood T cell repertoires in COVID-19. As for the study in general: Sites across the United States, Italy and Spain contributed samples from acute and convalescent COVID-19. PBMCs, B-cell-depleted T cells, or T cells provided the cDNA or gDNA that made up the material.

Germline CDR1 MGHRA, CDR2 YSYEKL. V dropped 2 bases and J dropped 8; count of bases not matched to a gene: 4. The CDR3 runs 14 residues. Authors' processing steps: Reference gene primer amplification in the assay estimated nucleated cell counts. Method: immunoSEQ multiplex PCR; TCRdb's copy keeps in-frame clones and lacks some. V and J calls and clone size are given by that table; D and trimming were obtained from the DNA. The profile shows fewer than 350,000 clones, 75% to 95% of them singletons. The sample consisted of peripheral blood. The chain links TRBV4-1 to TRBJ1-4, with TRBD1 matching 8 bases. This sequence originates from a woman aged 25 to 45 with COVID-19, enrolled during active disease. The CDR3 DNA reads as TGCGCCAGCAGCCAACAGGGGGCGGGGGAAAAACTGTTTTTT. Its translation: CASSQQGAGEKLFF.